This TCR beta chain was sequenced for a study of blood T cell repertoires in COVID-19. Study context: In each case, the material was cDNA or gDNA derived from T cells, B-cell-depleted T cells, or PBMCs.

V was cut by 3 bases and J by 4 bases, with 9 bases left in between. The CDR3 spans 13 residues. Authors' methods: Amplifying reference gene primers gave estimates of nucleated cell counts. Clones were read by immunoSEQ multiplex PCR, and TCRdb kept only the in-frame ones, dropping some. V, J and clone size reflect that table, while D and trimming were determined from the DNA. Of a few hundred thousand clones in the sample, around 85% were seen once. The sequencing sample was made of peripheral blood. The clonotype was recovered from a human donor in a cohort sampled during active COVID-19. The rearrangement links TRBV12-3 or TRBV12-4 to TRBJ1-1; D gene unclear. As DNA, the CDR3 is TGTGCCAGCAGTTTGAGGGTTTCCACTGAAGCTTTCTTT. Its translation: CASSLRVSTEAFF.